The 14 T cell receptor beta chains reported below all come from one sample, sequenced in a study of beta chain features in type 1 diabetes. Which antigens these TCRs recognize remains unknown. Points from the study as a whole: Among patients with Type 1 diabetes, TCRB CDR3s were moderately but significantly shorter in every one of the four CD4+ subsets.

The isolated RNA, all of it, was reverse transcribed, so expressed TCRB transcripts were what got sequenced. This table comes from immunoSEQ multiplex PCR, and its TCRdb copy is limited to in-frame clones, with some not included. The repertoire has roughly 140,000 clones, about 9.4% of them found once; the top ten carry more than 0.4%. The specimen sequenced was central memory CD4+ T cells from blood. The receptors were gathered from a man younger than 40 with type 1 diabetes.

This clone occurred a few times. The chain uses TRBV10-3 and TRBJ2-3, with D maybe TRBD2 (6 bases). The CDR3 runs to 14 residues. Trimming took off 8 bases at V and 3 bases at J, with 15 bases between the two ends. CDR1 and CDR2 (germline): ENHRY, SYGVKD. Written as DNA, the CDR3 is TGTGCCATCGGGGCGGGGCGGGGAACAGATACGCAGTATTTT. This gives the protein CAIGAGRGTDTQYF.

This clone came up a few times. This chain links TRBV9 with TRBJ2-3; D remains unclear. V was shortened by 6 bases and J by 0 bases, with 11 bases between the two germline ends. Germline V gene lookup returns CDR1 SGDLS and CDR2 YYNGEE. The CDR3 runs to 14 residues. The CDR3 nucleotides are TGTGCCAGCAATATGCGCTCTAGCACAGATACGCAGTATTTT. Translated, it gives CASNMRSSTDTQYF.

This clone was observed a few times. The genes are TRBV18 and TRBJ1-1; the match to TRBD1 covers 10 bases. The V gene's germline CDR1 is KGHSH and CDR2 LQKENI. This CDR3 is built from 14 residues. V shed 4 bases, J shed 5 bases, and the junction held 4 bases outside the gene matches. The CDR3: CASSQDRGRTEAFF. CDR3 bases: TGTGCCAGCTCACAAGACAGGGGGCGGACTGAAGCTTTCTTT. Variable domain in full (rest from reference TRBV18 and TRBJ1-1): NAGVMQNPRHLVRRRGQEARLRCSPMKGHSHVYWYRQLPEEGLKFMVYLQKENIIDESGMPKERFSAEFPKEGPSILRIQQVVRGDSAAYFCASSQDRGRTEAFFGQGTRLTVV.

This clone was detected a few times. The chain links TRBV15 to TRBJ2-7, with TRBD2 identical over 8 bases. Germline values: CDR1 LNHNV, CDR2 YYDKDF (reference sequence). The J segment lost 3 bases and the V segment lost 1 base, leaving 20 bases of the junction unmatched. The CDR3 totals 20 residues. CDR3 sequence (DNA): TGTGCCACCAGCAGAGTATCGGCGGGACTAGTTTTCGATCCCCTCTACGAGCAGTACTTC. This codes for CATSRVSAGLVFDPLYEQYF.

CDR3 amino acids: CASGLTSGTLYEQYF. DNA for the CDR3: TGTGCCAGCGGGTTGACTAGCGGGACTCTCTACGAGCAGTACTTC. The V call is TRBV28, the J call TRBJ2-7; 11 bases map to TRBD2. Germline V gene lookup returns CDR1 MDHEN and CDR2 SYDVKM. The CDR3 is 15 amino acids. V dropped 8 bases and J dropped 3; count of bases not matched to a gene: 9. Full variable domain (remainder filled in from reference TRBV28 and TRBJ2-7): DVKVTQSSRYLVKRTGEKVFLECVQDMDHENMFWYRQDPGLGLRLIYFSYDVKMKEKGDIPEGYSVSREKKERFSLILESASTNQTSMYLCASGLTSGTLYEQYFGPGTRLTVT.

The sample holds a few counts of this clone. The gene calls are TRBV27 and TRBJ2-1; a possible D gene is TRBD2 (5 bases). Trimming left V 2 bases short and J 5 bases short, with 16 bases between. Germline values: CDR1 MNHEY, CDR2 SMNVEV (reference sequence). The CDR3 is made up of 16 amino acids. For the CDR3, the DNA is TGTGCCAGCAGTTTAGGGAGTGTAGGATACAACAATGAGCAGTTCTTC. Protein product: CASSLGSVGYNNEQFF.

The CDR3 region is CASSMGGQSGWPQHF. The CDR3 coding sequence is TGTGCCAGTAGTATGGGGGGGCAGTCCGGGTGGCCCCAGCATTTT. The chain employs TRBV19 and TRBJ1-5; a weak D match, TRBD1 (6 bases). Germline V gene sequence: CDR1 LNHDA, CDR2 SQIVND (reference sequence). V lost 3 bases to trimming and J lost 9 bases, with 18 bases between them. This CDR3 is built from 15 residues.

This clone was picked up a small number of times. V gene TRBV27 combines with J gene TRBJ2-5; 10 nucleotides line up with TRBD2. V shed 2 bases, J shed 7 bases, and the junction held 10 bases outside the gene matches. The germline CDR1 and CDR2 sequences are MNHEY and SMNVEV (reference sequence). The CDR3 extends over 16 amino acids. CDR3 loop: CASSLASGRSIGTQYF. CDR3 sequence (DNA): TGTGCCAGCAGTTTAGCTAGCGGGAGATCCATTGGGACCCAGTACTTC.

This clone was detected a few times. This chain connects TRBV27 to TRBJ2-1; TRBD2 aligns across 11 bases. The V segment lost 4 bases and the J segment 7 bases; nucleotides outside the gene matches: 6. The CDR3 covers 15 residues. Germline-derived CDR1 and CDR2 are MNHEY and SMNVEV (reference sequence). DNA of the CDR3: TGTGCCAGCAGTTCTCTAGCGGGAGGTGTGAATGAGCAGTTCTTC. The encoded protein is CASSSLAGGVNEQFF.

This clone appeared a single time. V usage is TRBV7-2 and J usage is TRBJ2-2; no definite D call. CDR1 is SGHTA and CDR2 is FQGNSA in the germline V gene. Trimming removed 0 bases from V and 5 bases from J, with 7 bases in between. The CDR3 sequence is 14 residues long. The CDR3 loop reads CASSLASRTGELFF. In nucleotides, the CDR3 is TGTGCCAGCAGCTTAGCGTCTCGGACCGGGGAGCTGTTTTTT.

The chain joins TRBV7-2 to TRBJ2-4; perhaps TRBD2 as D (5 bases). The CDR3 contains 15 residues. The germline V and J ends were trimmed by 5 bases and 4 bases, with 15 bases remaining between them. The germline CDR1 and CDR2 sequences are SGHTA and FQGNSA. This chain's CDR3 is CASSPRRTGKNIQYF. In nucleotides, the CDR3 is TGTGCCAGCAGCCCCAGGAGGACGGGTAAAAACATTCAGTACTTC.

The rearrangement uses TRBV15 and TRBJ2-5, with a tentative D call TRBD2 (6 bases). The germline gives CDR1 LNHNV, CDR2 YYDKDF (reference sequence). V dropped 0 bases and J dropped 1 base, with 12 bases sitting between them. The CDR3 consists of 16 residues. CDR3 in amino acids: CATSRDTRRAQETQYF. DNA for the CDR3: TGTGCCACCAGCAGAGATACGCGGAGGGCCCAAGAGACCCAGTACTTC. Drawing the rest from reference TRBV15 and TRBJ2-5, the complete variable domain is DAMVIQNPRYQVTQFGKPVTLSCSQTLNHNVMYWYQQKSSQAPKLLFHYYDKDFNNEADTPDNFQSRRPNTSFCFLDIRSPGLGDTAMYLCATSRDTRRAQETQYFGPGTRLLVL.

The rearrangement links TRBV5-4 to TRBJ2-7; 7 nucleotides line up with TRBD2. Germline CDR1 and CDR2: SGHNT and YYREEE (reference sequence). The CDR3 loop spans 14 amino acids. Trimming at V came to 0 bases and at J to 3 bases, leaving 3 bases not matched to a gene. CDR3 sequence (DNA): TGTGCCAGCAGCTTGGGGGAGGGAGGCTACGAGCAGTACTTC. It is translated as CASSLGEGGYEQYF.

This clone was recorded a few times. The J gene is TRBJ1-2, the V gene TRBV5-1, with TRBD1 matching over 11 bases. There are 14 residues in the CDR3. Germline V lookup: CDR1 SGHRS, CDR2 YFSETQ. Trimming cost V 3 bases and J 4 bases; bases outside gene matches: 2. CDR3 amino acids: CASSWTGGGYGYTF. In DNA form, the CDR3 reads TGCGCCAGCAGCTGGACAGGGGGCGGCTATGGCTACACCTTC.